This is a list of T cell receptor beta chains from one sample in a study of T-cell memory formation after mild COVID-19. In TCRdb, the 5' RACE reads were re-called with MiXCR into one record per CDR3 protein. This sample has 300,000 to 400,000 distinct CDR3 sequences; around 28% occur once, and the top ten carry roughly 14%. The sequenced sample consisted of PBMCs or a T cell subset sorted from them (not recorded which). All receptors come from an adult woman who had mild COVID-19 (a few samples of this study predate the infection). Cell type and time point are not known. Both conserved end residues are part of each CDR3. The D gene is left open where the match is weak. Rows give clone size only sometimes, using once, few, many, or a class for an expanded clone.

D	V	J	size	CDR3	DNA
.	TRBV7-6	TRBJ2-3	few	CASSLARSTDTQYF	TGTGCCAGCAGCTTAGCGAGAAGCACAGATACGCAGTATTTT
TRBD2	TRBV2	TRBJ2-3	many	CASSETSGGYRANTDTQYF	TGTGCCAGCAGTGAAACTAGCGGGGGGTATCGTGCTAACACAGATACGCAGTATTTT
.	TRBV6-5	TRBJ1-1	few	CASRSTPTGTEAFF	TGTGCCAGCAGATCTACACCAACGGGAACTGAAGCTTTCTTT
.	TRBV12-3/TRBV12-4	TRBJ2-5	.	CASTPPGGRGTQYF	TGTGCCAGCACCCCCCCAGGAGGCCGGGGGACCCAGTACTTC
.	TRBV12-3/TRBV12-4	TRBJ1-2	.	CASSPDPVYGYTF	TGTGCCAGCAGTCCCGACCCGGTCTATGGCTACACCTTC
TRBD2	TRBV9	TRBJ2-1	once	CASSRGLAGGPLDEQFF	TGTGCCAGCAGTCGCGGACTAGCGGGGGGCCCCTTGGATGAGCAGTTCTTC
.	TRBV12-3/TRBV12-4	TRBJ1-2	few	CASSLTGYGGYTF	TGTGCCAGCAGCCTTACAGGGTATGGAGGCTACACCTTC
.	TRBV3-1	TRBJ2-4	.	CASSSPGANMQYF	TGTGCCAGCAGCTCGCCAGGGGCAAACATGCAGTACTTC
TRBD2	TRBV2	TRBJ2-4	.	CASSETQGLAVAKNIQYF	TGTGCCAGCAGTGAAACGCAAGGGCTAGCGGTAGCCAAAAACATTCAGTACTTC
.	TRBV5-4	TRBJ2-7	.	CASSLEGPPEEQYF	TGTGCCAGCAGCTTGGAGGGGCCCCCTGAGGAGCAGTACTTC
.	TRBV18	TRBJ2-7	.	CASSPVGLEQYF	TGTGCCAGCTCACCAGTAGGGCTCGAGCAGTACTTC
.	TRBV6-2/TRBV6-3	TRBJ1-4	few	CASSPPGMKYEKLFF	TGTGCCAGCAGTCCCCCCGGGATGAAATACGAAAAACTGTTTTTT
.	TRBV7-3	TRBJ2-3	few	CASSLAALDTQYF	TGTGCCAGCAGCTTAGCTGCACTAGATACGCAGTATTTT
.	TRBV25-1	TRBJ2-7	few	CASSEPPGRVGDEQYF	TGTGCCAGCAGTGAACCCCCCGGCAGGGTCGGTGACGAGCAGTACTTC
.	TRBV2	TRBJ2-5	.	CASRVEEETQYF	TGTGCCAGCCGGGTCGAGGAGGAGACCCAGTACTTC
TRBD2	TRBV27	TRBJ2-1	.	CASSRGTSGGSREQFF	TGTGCCAGCAGTCGCGGGACTAGCGGGGGGTCACGCGAGCAGTTCTTC
TRBD2	TRBV20-1	TRBJ2-3	once	CSAPGLAGGPRTSTDTQYF	TGCAGTGCTCCCGGACTAGCGGGAGGGCCACGGACTAGCACAGATACGCAGTATTTT